The following is a T cell receptor (beta chain) sequence with its context. Its antigen is still unknown. Patients were excluded for autoimmune disease history or systemic immunosuppression. Libraries were prepared by immunoSEQ multiplex PCR; TCRdb keeps only in-frame clonotypes and omits some of them. This table has around 40,000 clones, around 93% appearing once. The data belong to a study of OX40 agonist ivuxolimab in advanced cancers. Study-level information: Roughly two fifths of patients had received prior checkpoint inhibitor therapy. Overall study findings and caveats: Not determined was the antigen specificity of the expanded peripheral T cells.

The receptor was isolated from an adult with an advanced solid tumor such as melanoma, head and neck, liver or kidney cancer. The starting material was CD4+ or CD8+ T cells sorted from blood, obtained in a trial of the OX40 agonist ivuxolimab.

CDR3 region: CASSPRTGTGIGYTF. Written as DNA, the CDR3 is TGTGCCAGCAGCCCCCGAACCGGGACAGGGATTGGCTACACCTTC. V and J are TRBV5-8 and TRBJ1-2; 9 bases fit TRBD1. V dropped 4 bases and J dropped 7; count of bases not matched to a gene: 11. The CDR3 is 15 residues long. CDR1 SGHTS and CDR2 YDEGEE come from the germline V gene.